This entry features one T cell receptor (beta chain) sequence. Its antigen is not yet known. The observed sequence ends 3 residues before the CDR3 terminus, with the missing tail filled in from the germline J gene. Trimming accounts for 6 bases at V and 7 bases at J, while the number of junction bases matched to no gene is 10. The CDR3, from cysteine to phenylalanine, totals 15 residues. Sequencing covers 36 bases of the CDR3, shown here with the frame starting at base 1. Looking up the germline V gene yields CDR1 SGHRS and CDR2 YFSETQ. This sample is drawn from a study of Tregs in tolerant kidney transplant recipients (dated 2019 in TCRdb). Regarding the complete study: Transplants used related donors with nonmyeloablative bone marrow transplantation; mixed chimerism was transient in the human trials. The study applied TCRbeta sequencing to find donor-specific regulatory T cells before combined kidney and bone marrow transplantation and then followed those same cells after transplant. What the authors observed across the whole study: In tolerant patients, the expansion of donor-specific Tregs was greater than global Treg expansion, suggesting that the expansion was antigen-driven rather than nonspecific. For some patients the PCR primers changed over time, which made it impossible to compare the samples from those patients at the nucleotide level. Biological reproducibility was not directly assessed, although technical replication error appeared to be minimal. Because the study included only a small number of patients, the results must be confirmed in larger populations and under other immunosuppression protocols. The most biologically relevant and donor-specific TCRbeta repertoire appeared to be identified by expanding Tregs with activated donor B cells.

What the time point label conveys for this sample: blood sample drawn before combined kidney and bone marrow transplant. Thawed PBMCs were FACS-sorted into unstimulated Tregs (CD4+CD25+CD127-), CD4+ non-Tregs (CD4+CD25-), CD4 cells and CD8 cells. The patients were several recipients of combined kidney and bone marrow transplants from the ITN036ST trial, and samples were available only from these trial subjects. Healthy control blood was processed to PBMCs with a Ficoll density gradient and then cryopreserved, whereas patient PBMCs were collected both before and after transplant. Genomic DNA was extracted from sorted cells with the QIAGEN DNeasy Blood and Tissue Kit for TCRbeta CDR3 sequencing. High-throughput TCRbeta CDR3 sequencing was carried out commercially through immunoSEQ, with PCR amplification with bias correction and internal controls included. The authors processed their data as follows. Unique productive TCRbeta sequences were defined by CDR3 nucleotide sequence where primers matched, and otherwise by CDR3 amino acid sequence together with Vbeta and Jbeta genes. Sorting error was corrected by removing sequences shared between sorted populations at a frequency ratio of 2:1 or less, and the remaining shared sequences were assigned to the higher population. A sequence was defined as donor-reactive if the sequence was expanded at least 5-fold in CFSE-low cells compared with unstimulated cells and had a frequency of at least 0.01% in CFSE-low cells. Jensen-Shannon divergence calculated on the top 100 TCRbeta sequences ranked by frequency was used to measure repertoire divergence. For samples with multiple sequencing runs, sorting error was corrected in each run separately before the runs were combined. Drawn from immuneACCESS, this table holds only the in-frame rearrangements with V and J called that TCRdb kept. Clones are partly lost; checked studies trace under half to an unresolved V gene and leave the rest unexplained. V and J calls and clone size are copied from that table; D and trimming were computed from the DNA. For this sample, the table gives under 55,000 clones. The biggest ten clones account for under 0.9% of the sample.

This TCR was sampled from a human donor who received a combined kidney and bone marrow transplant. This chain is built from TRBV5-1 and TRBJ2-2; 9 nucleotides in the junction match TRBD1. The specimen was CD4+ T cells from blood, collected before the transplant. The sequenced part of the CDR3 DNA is TGCGCCAGCATCGAAACACAGGGGGCTGGCGGGGAG. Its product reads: CASIETQGAGGE. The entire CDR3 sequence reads CASIETQGAGGELFF.